This note documents a single TCR beta chain sequence. There are 12 residues in the CDR3. Germline V gene data show CDR1 as MNHEY and CDR2 as SVGEGT. Trimming cost V 6 bases and J 8 bases, with 13 bases left between them. Under the authors' procedure: Estimates of nucleated cell counts were drawn from the amplification of reference gene primers. Profiled with immunoSEQ multiplex PCR; TCRdb holds only in-frame clones, not every one. D and trimming come from the DNA, and the V and J calls and clone size come from that table. The sample includes about 210,000 clones, around nine tenths seen only once; the top ten take roughly 3%. The data are from a study of blood T cell repertoires in COVID-19. Study-level information: Sites across the United States, Italy and Spain contributed samples from acute and convalescent COVID-19.

This chain uses TRBV6-2 or TRBV6-3 with TRBJ1-2, with a weak D call TRBD1 (6 bases). Sequenced sample: peripheral blood. This receptor was obtained from a man aged 60 to 75 with acute or convalescent COVID-19. The CDR3 DNA reads as TGTGCCAGCAGACCTTTCCAGGGGGGCTACACCTTC. Translated: CASRPFQGGYTF.